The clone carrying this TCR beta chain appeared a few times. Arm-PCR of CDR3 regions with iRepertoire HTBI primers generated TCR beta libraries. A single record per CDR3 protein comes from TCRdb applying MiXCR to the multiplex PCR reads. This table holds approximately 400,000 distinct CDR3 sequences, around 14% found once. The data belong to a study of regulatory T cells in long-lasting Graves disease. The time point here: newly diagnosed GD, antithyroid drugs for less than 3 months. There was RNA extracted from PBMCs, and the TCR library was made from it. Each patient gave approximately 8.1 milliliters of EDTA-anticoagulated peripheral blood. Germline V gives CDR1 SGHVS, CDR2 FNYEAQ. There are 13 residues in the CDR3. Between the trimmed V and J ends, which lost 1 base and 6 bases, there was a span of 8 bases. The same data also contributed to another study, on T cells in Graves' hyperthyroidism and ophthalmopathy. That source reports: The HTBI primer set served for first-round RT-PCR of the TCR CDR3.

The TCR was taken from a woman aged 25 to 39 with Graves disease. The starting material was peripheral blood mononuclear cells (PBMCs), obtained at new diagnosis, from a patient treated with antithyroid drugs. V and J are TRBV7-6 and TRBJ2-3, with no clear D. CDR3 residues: CASSLVLHDTQYF. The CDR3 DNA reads TGTGCCAGCAGCTTAGTCCTGCATGATACGCAGTATTTT.